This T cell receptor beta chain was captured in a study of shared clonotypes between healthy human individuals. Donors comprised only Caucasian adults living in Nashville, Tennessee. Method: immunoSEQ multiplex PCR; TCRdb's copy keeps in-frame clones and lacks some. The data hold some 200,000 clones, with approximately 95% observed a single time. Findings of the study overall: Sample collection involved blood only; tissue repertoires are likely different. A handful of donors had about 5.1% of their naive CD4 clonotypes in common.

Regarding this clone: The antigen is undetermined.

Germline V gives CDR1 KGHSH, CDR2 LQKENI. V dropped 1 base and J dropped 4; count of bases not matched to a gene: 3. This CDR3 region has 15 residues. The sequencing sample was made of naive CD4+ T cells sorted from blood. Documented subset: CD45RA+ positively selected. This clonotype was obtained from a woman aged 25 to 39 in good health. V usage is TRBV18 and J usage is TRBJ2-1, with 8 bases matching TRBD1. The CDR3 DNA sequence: TGTGCCAGCTCACCACGGACAGGGTCATACAATGAGCAGTTCTTC. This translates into CASSPRTGSYNEQFF.